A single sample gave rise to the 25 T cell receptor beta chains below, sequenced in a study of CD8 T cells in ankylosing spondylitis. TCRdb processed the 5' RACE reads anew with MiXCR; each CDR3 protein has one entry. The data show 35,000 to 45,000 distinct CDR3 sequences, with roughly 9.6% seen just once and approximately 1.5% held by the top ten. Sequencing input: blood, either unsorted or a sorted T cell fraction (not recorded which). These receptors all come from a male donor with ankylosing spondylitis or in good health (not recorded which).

For the CDR3, the DNA is TGCAGCGTTGACGAGGACAGGGGCGAGCAGTACTTC. It specifies CSVDEDRGEQYF. The chain couples TRBV29-1 to TRBJ2-7; 9 nucleotides align to TRBD1. The J segment lost 6 bases and the V segment lost 3 bases, leaving 3 bases of the junction unmatched. The germline gives CDR1 SQVTM, CDR2 ANQGSEA. The CDR3 consists of 12 residues.

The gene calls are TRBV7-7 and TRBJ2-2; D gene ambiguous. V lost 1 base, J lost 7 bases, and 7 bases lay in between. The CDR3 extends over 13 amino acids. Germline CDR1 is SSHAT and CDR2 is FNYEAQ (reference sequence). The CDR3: CASSLDRNGELFF. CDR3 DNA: TGTGCCAGCAGCTTAGACAGAAACGGGGAGCTGTTTTTT.

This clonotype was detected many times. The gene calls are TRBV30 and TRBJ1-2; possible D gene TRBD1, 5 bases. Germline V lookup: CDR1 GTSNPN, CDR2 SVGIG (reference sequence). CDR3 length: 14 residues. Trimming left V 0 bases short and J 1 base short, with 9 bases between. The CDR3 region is CAWSVRGVNYGYTF. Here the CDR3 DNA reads TGTGCCTGGAGTGTACGGGGGGTTAACTATGGCTACACCTTC. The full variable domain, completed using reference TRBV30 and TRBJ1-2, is SQTIHQWPATLVQPVGSPLSLECTVEGTSNPNLYWYRQAAGRGLQLLFYSVGIGQISSEVPQNLSASRPQDRQFILSSKKLLLSDSGFYLCAWSVRGVNYGYTFGSGTRLTVV.

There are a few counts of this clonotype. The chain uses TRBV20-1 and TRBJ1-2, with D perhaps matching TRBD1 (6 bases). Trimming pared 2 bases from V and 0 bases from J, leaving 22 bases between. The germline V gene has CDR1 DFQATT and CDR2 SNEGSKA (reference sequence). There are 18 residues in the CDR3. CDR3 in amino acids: CSARPLTGGNQPNYGYTF. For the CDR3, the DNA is TGCAGTGCTAGACCATTGACAGGTGGAAACCAACCTAACTATGGCTACACCTTC.

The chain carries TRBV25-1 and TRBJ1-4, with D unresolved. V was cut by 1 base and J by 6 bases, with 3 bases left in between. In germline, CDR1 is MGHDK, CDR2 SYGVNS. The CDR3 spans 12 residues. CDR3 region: CASSESDEKLFF. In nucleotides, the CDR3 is TGTGCCAGCAGTGAATCTGATGAAAAACTGTTTTTT.

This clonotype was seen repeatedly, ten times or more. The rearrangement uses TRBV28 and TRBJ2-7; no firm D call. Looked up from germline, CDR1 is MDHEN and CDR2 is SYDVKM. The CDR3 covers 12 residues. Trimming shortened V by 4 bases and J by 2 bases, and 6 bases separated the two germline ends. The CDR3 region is CASSSPPYEQYF. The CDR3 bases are TGTGCCAGCAGTTCCCCACCCTACGAGCAGTACTTC. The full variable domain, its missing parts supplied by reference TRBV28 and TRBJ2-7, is DVKVTQSSRYLVKRTGEKVFLECVQDMDHENMFWYRQDPGLGLRLIYFSYDVKMKEKGDIPEGYSVSREKKERFSLILESASTNQTSMYLCASSSPPYEQYFGPGTRLTVT.

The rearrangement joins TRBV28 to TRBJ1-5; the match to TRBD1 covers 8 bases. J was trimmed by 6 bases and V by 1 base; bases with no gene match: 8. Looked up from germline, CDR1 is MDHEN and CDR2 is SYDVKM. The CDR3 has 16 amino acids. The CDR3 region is CASSLSSGGKFQPQHF. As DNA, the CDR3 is TGTGCCAGCAGTTTATCCTCAGGGGGCAAGTTTCAGCCCCAGCATTTT.

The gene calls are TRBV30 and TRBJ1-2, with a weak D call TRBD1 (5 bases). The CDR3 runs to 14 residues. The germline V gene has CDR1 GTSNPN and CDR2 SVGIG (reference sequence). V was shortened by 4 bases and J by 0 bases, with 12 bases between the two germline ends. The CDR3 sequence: CAWMVRAANYGYTF. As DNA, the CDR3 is TGTGCCTGGATGGTCAGGGCAGCTAACTATGGCTACACCTTC.

This chain's CDR3 is CAISELWDSNSGNTIYF. The DNA for the CDR3 is TGTGCCATCAGTGAATTATGGGACAGCAACTCTGGAAACACCATATATTTT. The chain is built from TRBV10-3 and TRBJ1-3; 7 bases match TRBD1. Germline assignment: CDR1 ENHRY and CDR2 SYGVKD. The CDR3 contains 17 residues. The J segment lost 0 bases and the V segment lost 3 bases, leaving 8 bases of the junction unmatched.

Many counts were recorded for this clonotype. CDR3 in DNA: TGTGCCAGCAGTCGGGACAGGGGTAGCGGCAATCAGCCCCAGCATTTT. Its translation is CASSRDRGSGNQPQHF. The chain combines TRBV6-1 with TRBJ1-5, with TRBD1 identical over 10 bases. The CDR3 contains 16 residues. Germline V CDR1 and CDR2: MNHNS, SASEGT. V lost 5 bases, J lost 2 bases, and 6 bases stayed unmatched.

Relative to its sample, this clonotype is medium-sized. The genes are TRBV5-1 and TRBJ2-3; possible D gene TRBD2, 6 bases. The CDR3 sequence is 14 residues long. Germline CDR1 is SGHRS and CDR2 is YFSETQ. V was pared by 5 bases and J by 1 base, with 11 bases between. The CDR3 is CASRVSGGTDTQYF. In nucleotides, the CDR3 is TGCGCCAGCAGAGTCTCGGGGGGCACAGATACGCAGTATTTT.

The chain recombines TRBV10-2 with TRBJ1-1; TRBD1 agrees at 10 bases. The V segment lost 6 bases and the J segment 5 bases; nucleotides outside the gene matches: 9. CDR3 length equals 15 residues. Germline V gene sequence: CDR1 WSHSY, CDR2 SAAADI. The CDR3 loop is CASSPRQGARTEAFF. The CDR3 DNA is TGCGCCAGCAGCCCTCGACAGGGGGCAAGAACTGAAGCTTTCTTT.

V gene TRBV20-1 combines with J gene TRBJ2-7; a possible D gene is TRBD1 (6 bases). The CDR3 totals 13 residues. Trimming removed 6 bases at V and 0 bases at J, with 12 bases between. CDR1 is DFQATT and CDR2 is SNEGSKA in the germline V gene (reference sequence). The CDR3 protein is CSAKRTASYEQYF. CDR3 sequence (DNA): TGCAGTGCAAAGCGGACAGCCTCCTACGAGCAGTACTTC.

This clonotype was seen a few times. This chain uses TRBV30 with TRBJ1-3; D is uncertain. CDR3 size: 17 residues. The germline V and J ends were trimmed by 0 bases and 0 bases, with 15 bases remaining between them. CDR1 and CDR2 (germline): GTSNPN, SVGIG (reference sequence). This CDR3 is CAWSVACRSTSGNTIYF. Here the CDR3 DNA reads TGTGCCTGGAGTGTAGCGTGCAGGTCTACCTCTGGAAACACCATATATTTT.

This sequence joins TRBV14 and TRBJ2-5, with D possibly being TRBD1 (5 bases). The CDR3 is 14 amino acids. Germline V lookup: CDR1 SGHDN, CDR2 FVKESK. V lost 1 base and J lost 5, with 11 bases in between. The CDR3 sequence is CASSQVMGLETQYF. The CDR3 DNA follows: TGTGCCAGCAGCCAAGTTATGGGGCTGGAGACCCAGTACTTC.

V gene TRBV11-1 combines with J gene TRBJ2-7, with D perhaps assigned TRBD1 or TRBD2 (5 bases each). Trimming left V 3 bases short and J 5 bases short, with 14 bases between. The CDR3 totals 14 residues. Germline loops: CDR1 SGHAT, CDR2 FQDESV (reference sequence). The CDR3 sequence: CASSLSGRVDEQYF. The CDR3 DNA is TGTGCCAGCAGCTTGAGCGGCAGGGTGGACGAGCAGTACTTC.

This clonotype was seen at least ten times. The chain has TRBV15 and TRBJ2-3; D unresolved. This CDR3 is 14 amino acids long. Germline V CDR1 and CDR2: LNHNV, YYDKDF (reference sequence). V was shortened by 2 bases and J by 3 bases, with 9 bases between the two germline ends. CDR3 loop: CATSRRIRTDTQYF. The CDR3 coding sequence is TGTGCCACCAGCAGACGGATCCGGACAGATACGCAGTATTTT.

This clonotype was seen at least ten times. The DNA for the CDR3 is TGCGCCAGCAGGCGGACAGTAGGGGCCACTGAAGCTTTCTTT. It codes for CASRRTVGATEAFF. The gene calls are TRBV5-1 and TRBJ1-1; a possible D gene is TRBD1 (6 bases). The ends were cut back, 5 bases at V and 4 bases at J, with 15 bases in the middle. Germline assignment: CDR1 SGHRS and CDR2 YFSETQ. The CDR3 is 14 amino acids.

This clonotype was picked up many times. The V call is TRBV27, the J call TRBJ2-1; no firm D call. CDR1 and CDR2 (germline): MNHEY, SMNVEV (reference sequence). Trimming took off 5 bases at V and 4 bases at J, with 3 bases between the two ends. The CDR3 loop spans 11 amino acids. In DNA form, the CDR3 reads TGTGCCAGCAGTACTTACAATGAGCAGTTCTTC. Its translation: CASSTYNEQFF.

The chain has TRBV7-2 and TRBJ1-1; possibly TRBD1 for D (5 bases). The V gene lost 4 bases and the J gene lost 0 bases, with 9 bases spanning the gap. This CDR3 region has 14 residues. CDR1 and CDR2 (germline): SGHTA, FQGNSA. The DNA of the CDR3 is TGTGCCAGCAGCTCGACACAGGTGAACACTGAAGCTTTCTTT. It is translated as CASSSTQVNTEAFF.

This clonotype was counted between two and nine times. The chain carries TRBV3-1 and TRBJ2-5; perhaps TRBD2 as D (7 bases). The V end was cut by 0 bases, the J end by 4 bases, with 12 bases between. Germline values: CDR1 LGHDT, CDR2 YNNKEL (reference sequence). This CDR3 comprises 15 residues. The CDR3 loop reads CASSQDRGAGETQYF. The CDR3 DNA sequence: TGTGCCAGCAGCCAAGATCGGGGGGCCGGAGAGACCCAGTACTTC.

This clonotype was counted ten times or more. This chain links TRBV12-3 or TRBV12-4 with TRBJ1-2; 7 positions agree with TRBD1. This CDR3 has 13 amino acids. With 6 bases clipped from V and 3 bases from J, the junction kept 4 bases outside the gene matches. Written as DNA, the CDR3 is TGTGCCAGCAGCCAGACAGGGTACTATGGCTACACCTTC. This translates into CASSQTGYYGYTF.

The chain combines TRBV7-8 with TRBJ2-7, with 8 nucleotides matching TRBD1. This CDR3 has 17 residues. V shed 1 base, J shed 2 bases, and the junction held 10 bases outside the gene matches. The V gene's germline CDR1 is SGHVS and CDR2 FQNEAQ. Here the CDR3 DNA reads TGTGCCAGCAGCTTAGTAACGGCGGGACAGGTTCCCTACGAGCAGTACTTC. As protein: CASSLVTAGQVPYEQYF.

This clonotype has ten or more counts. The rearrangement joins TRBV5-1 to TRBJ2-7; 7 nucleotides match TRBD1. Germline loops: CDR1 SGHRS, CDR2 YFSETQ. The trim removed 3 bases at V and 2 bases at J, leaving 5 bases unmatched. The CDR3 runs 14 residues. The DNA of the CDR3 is TGCGCCAGCAGCTCCCGGGACAGAGCCTACGAGCAGTACTTC. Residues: CASSSRDRAYEQYF.

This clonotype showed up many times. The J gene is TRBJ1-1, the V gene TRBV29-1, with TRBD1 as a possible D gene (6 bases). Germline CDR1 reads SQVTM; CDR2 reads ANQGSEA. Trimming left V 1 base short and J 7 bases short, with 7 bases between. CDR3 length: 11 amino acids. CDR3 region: CSVEVGGEAFF. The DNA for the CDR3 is TGCAGCGTTGAAGTAGGGGGTGAAGCTTTCTTT.